These 4 T cell receptor beta chains were sequenced from one sample in a study of blood T cell repertoires in COVID-19. Generated by immunoSEQ multiplex PCR, the TCRdb table keeps only in-frame clones and is missing some. Of 120,000 to 150,000 clones listed, around 87% were seen once; the top ten hold under 3.5%. Sequencing used peripheral blood. These receptors were obtained from a woman aged 55-69 years with active COVID-19.

The rearrangement joins TRBV2 to TRBJ2-3; 8 positions match TRBD2. Germline trimming cut 2 bases from V and 6 bases from J; bases unmatched to any gene: 19. The CDR3 contains 19 residues. Per germline, CDR1 SNHLY and CDR2 FYNNEI. The CDR3 sequence: CASSEWAQGFSGRVDTQYF. CDR3 DNA sequence: TGTGCCAGCAGTGAATGGGCGCAGGGCTTCAGCGGGAGAGTCGATACGCAGTATTTT.

The chain employs TRBV21-1 and TRBJ2-3; the table names TRBD2, a call not compared with the DNA. TRBV21-1 is termed a pseudogene. The length of the CDR3 is 17 residues. CDR3 DNA sequence: TGTGCCAGCAGCAAAGCCCGACTAGCGGGAAGAACAGATACGCAGTATTTT. Translated, it gives CASSKARLAGRTDTQYF.

The chain carries TRBV7-2 and TRBJ2-1, with TRBD2 matching over 13 bases. Germline loops: CDR1 SGHTA, CDR2 FQGNSA. The CDR3 is 17 residues long. Trimming cost V 6 bases and J 8 bases; bases outside gene matches: 13. The CDR3 here is CASRPTGTSGTGDEQFF. The CDR3 DNA reads TGTGCCAGCAGACCAACCGGGACTAGCGGGACCGGGGATGAGCAGTTCTTC.

A word on this clone: Other DNA sequences in this specimen translate into the identical CDR3. The chain combines TRBV15 with TRBJ2-1; 9 bases fit TRBD2. The V gene end was trimmed by 0 bases and the J gene end by 3 bases; junction bases not matched to a gene: 0. Germline assignment: CDR1 LNHNV and CDR2 YYDKDF (reference sequence). CDR3 length: 15 residues. Written as DNA, the CDR3 is TGTGCCACCAGCAGAGATAGCGGGAGCTACAATGAGCAGTTCTTC. As protein: CATSRDSGSYNEQFF.